This T cell receptor beta chain emerged from a study of identifying expanded T cells in peripheral blood. Study results and caveats: About 1.2 clones differed between technical replicates, versus approximately 17 and 20 over time.

The repertoire was sequenced with immunoSEQ multiplex PCR; TCRdb's copy has only in-frame clones and lacks some. Here the sample spans about 52,000 clones, roughly 82% being singletons. About this clone: Its target is unknown.

Sequencing was performed on blood. The receptor was isolated from a person aged 18-70 years in good health.

CDR3 bases: TGTGCCAGCAGTTTACGACGGACTAGCTCCTACAATGAGCAGTTCTTC. Residues: CASSLRRTSSYNEQFF. This chain joins TRBV27 and TRBJ2-1, with TRBD2 matching 7 bases. The CDR3 sequence is 16 residues long. The V gene end was trimmed by 2 bases and the J gene end by 0 bases; junction bases not matched to a gene: 4. Germline assignment: CDR1 MNHEY and CDR2 SMNVEV (reference sequence).